One and the same sample provided the 32 T cell receptor beta chains below, sequenced in a study of T cells in Graves' hyperthyroidism and ophthalmopathy (dated by TCRdb to between 2018 and 2020). Library construction relied on multiplex PCR. Instrument on record: Illumina HiSeq 2000. The TCR beta CDR3 regions were amplified from RNA transcripts. The first round of RT-PCR for the TCR CDR3 was performed with the HTBI primer set and the Qiagen OneStep RT-PCR kit. TCRdb trimmed the raw reads at Q25, called clones with MiXCR and kept productive beta chains. Rows matching on CDR3 protein sequence are summarized as one entry with the most common DNA and genes. This sample comprises approximately 600,000 distinct CDR3 sequences, 14% of them detected only once. The top ten constitute approximately 5.7% of the sample. The sample taken for sequencing was blood. These receptors came from a woman aged 25 to 39 with Graves' hyperthyroidism that later progressed to Graves' ophthalmopathy.

The rearrangement links TRBV28 to TRBJ1-1; 10 nucleotides line up with TRBD1. After removal of 4 bases from V and 6 bases from J, the junction contained 17 bases not matched to a gene. The CDR3 length is 18 residues. Germline CDR1 is MDHEN and CDR2 is SYDVKM. This chain's CDR3 is CASSWVGVIGTGVAEAFF. DNA of the CDR3: TGTGCCAGCAGTTGGGTTGGGGTAATCGGGACAGGGGTTGCTGAAGCTTTCTTT.

This clonotype was observed many times. This rearrangement joins TRBV4-1 to TRBJ1-2; D not resolved. The germline CDR1 and CDR2 sequences are MGHRA and YSYEKL. V lost 0 bases and J 6 bases, leaving 8 bases between the germline ends. This CDR3 comprises 13 residues. This CDR3 is CASSQDWRDGYTF. CDR3 sequence (DNA): TGCGCCAGCAGCCAAGATTGGAGGGATGGCTACACCTTC.

Ten or more counts support this clonotype. The chain has TRBV30 and TRBJ2-7; D may correspond to TRBD1 or TRBD2 (5 bases each). V shed 0 bases and J shed 0 bases, with 12 bases lying between them. Germline CDR1 and CDR2: GTSNPN and SVGIG (reference sequence). The CDR3 loop spans 15 amino acids. CDR3 amino acids: CAWSVLGASSYEQYF. The DNA of the CDR3 is TGTGCCTGGAGTGTACTAGGGGCCAGCTCCTACGAGCAGTACTTC.

In its sample, this clonotype was seen once. A much larger clone is a single base away; this may be a read error. This is likely a read error, given that the CDR3 carries no conserved phenylalanine or tryptophan at its end. This sequence joins TRBV19 and TRBJ1-1; D is unclear. V was cut by 1 base and J by 4 bases, with 13 bases left in between. CDR1 is LNHDA and CDR2 is SQIVND in the germline V gene (reference sequence). CDR3 length equals 15 residues. Here the CDR3 reads CASSIASTGSTEAFY. CDR3 DNA sequence: TGTGCCAGTAGTATAGCTTCAACGGGCAGCACTGAAGCTTTCTAT.

This clonotype was counted many times. The V call is TRBV20-1, the J call TRBJ1-5; TRBD1 matches 9 bases. The germline gives CDR1 DFQATT, CDR2 SNEGSKA (reference sequence). With V trimmed by 3 bases and J by 12 bases, 9 bases remained unmatched. The CDR3 is 13 residues long. The chain's CDR3 is CSASRDRVTDQHF. Written as DNA, the CDR3 is TGCAGTGCTAGCCGGGACAGGGTGACGGACCAGCATTTT.

This clonotype was found a few times. A much larger clone is a single base away; this may be a read error. The V call is TRBV7-2, the J call TRBJ2-2; the D gene is possibly TRBD1 (5 bases). V lost 1 base, J lost 5 bases, and 11 bases lay in between. CDR1 is SGHTA, CDR2 FQGNSA, per germline. The CDR3 sequence is 15 residues long. The CDR3 loop reads CASSLEPGWTGELFF. The CDR3 DNA follows: TGTGCCAGCAGCTTAGAGCCAGGGTGGACCGGGGAGCTGTTTTTT.

This clonotype has ten or more counts. The chain uses TRBV7-2 and TRBJ2-5; TRBD2 agrees at 11 bases. The CDR3 covers 15 residues. The V segment lost 5 bases and the J segment 1 base; nucleotides outside the gene matches: 3. From germline, CDR1 is SGHTA and CDR2 FQGNSA. As DNA, the CDR3 is TGTGCCAGCAGCACGGGACTAGCGGCCCAAGAGACCCAGTACTTC. It specifies CASSTGLAAQETQYF.

This clonotype was picked up many times. The chain uses TRBV12-3 or TRBV12-4 and TRBJ2-6; D is unresolved. The CDR3 covers 15 residues. Trimming stripped 6 bases from V and 0 bases from J, with 9 bases between. In DNA form, the CDR3 reads TGTGCCAGCAGCGAACCCCGCTCTGGGGCCAACGTCCTGACTTTC. Amino acids: CASSEPRSGANVLTF.

This clonotype was found many times. The rearrangement joins TRBV7-3 to TRBJ1-2; no definite D call. V was shortened by 5 bases and J by 6 bases, with 13 bases between the two germline ends. The CDR3 spans 13 residues. CDR1 is SGHTA, CDR2 FQGTGA, per germline. CDR3 DNA: TGTGCCAGCAGCCGCCACGGGTTCGATGGCTACACCTTC. This gives the protein CASSRHGFDGYTF.

This clonotype has only a few counts. The V call is TRBV28, the J call TRBJ1-6; unclear D gene. CDR3 length equals 15 residues. The germline V and J ends were trimmed by 11 bases and 9 bases, with 23 bases remaining between them. Germline V CDR1 and CDR2: MDHEN, SYDVKM. Here the CDR3 DNA reads TGTGCCGCCCCCCCCCCCCGGACCGGAGGTTCACCCCTCCACTTT. Translating it yields CAAPPPRTGGSPLHF.

The chain has TRBV5-1 and TRBJ2-3; the D is unclear. This CDR3 contains 16 residues. V was cut by 4 bases and J by 1 base, with 16 bases left in between. Per the germline V gene, CDR1 is SGHRS and CDR2 is YFSETQ. The CDR3 sequence: CASSQTAGGRTDTQYF. The CDR3 region has the DNA TGCGCCAGCAGCCAAACGGCTGGCGGCCGCACAGATACGCAGTATTTT.

This clonotype appeared many times. The genes are TRBV29-1 and TRBJ2-1; D is perhaps TRBD1 (5 bases). V was cut by 2 bases and J by 0 bases, with 14 bases left in between. The CDR3 length is 16 residues. Germline V gene data show CDR1 as SQVTM and CDR2 as ANQGSEA. The CDR3 reads CSVEPLDSLSYNEQFF. The DNA of the CDR3 is TGCAGCGTTGAACCCCTCGACAGTCTCTCCTACAATGAGCAGTTCTTC.

The sample holds a few counts of this clonotype. The rearrangement uses TRBV4-1 and TRBJ1-5; D call uncertain. CDR3 length equals 16 residues. The V end lost 6 bases, the J end lost 0 bases, and 15 bases lay between the germline ends. CDR1 MGHRA and CDR2 YSYEKL come from the germline V gene. The CDR3 protein is CASSSSASFSNQPQHF. The DNA for the CDR3 is TGCGCCAGCAGTTCGTCAGCTTCTTTTAGCAATCAGCCCCAGCATTTT.

This clonotype was observed at least ten times. This sequence joins TRBV28 and TRBJ1-6; D perhaps matches TRBD1 (5 bases). V was trimmed by 5 bases and J by 7 bases, leaving 9 bases between them. The germline V gene encodes CDR1 MDHEN and CDR2 SYDVKM. The CDR3 sequence is 13 residues long. CDR3 coding DNA: TGTGCCAGCAGTCGGACACTAAATTCACCCCTCCACTTT. It translates to CASSRTLNSPLHF. Combining the CDR3 with reference TRBV28 and TRBJ1-6 gives the whole variable domain DVKVTQSSRYLVKRTGEKVFLECVQDMDHENMFWYRQDPGLGLRLIYFSYDVKMKEKGDIPEGYSVSREKKERFSLILESASTNQTSMYLCASSRTLNSPLHFGNGTRLTVT.

V and J are TRBV2 and TRBJ1-2; D is perhaps TRBD1 (5 bases). With 6 bases removed from V and 0 bases from J, the gap between germline ends came to 8 bases. The V gene's germline CDR1 is SNHLY and CDR2 FYNNEI. The CDR3 is 13 residues long. This chain's CDR3 is CASSRDANYGYTF. In DNA form, the CDR3 reads TGTGCCAGCAGCAGGGATGCTAACTATGGCTACACCTTC.

Regarding this clonotype: The junction departs from germline at one end; a sequencing error may be responsible. The DNA for the CDR3 is TGTGCCAGCAGTTTAGTAAGGCATTGGGCCCGTCGCGGCACCGGGGAGCTGGTTTTT. This encodes CASSLVRHWARRGTGELVF. The chain is built from TRBV12-3 or TRBV12-4 and TRBJ2-2, with a weak D call TRBD2 (5 bases). The CDR3 length is 19 residues.

This clonotype was detected only a few times. A read error may produce the germline difference seen at one junction end. The J gene is TRBJ2-2, the V gene TRBV5-8; weak D call: TRBD1 (6 bases). The CDR3 runs to 15 residues. Germline V gives CDR1 SGHTS, CDR2 YDEGEE. The DNA for the CDR3 is TGTGCCAGCAGCTTGATACAGGGCCTAACCGGGGAGCTGCTTTTT. Protein sequence: CASSLIQGLTGELLF.

There are many counts of this clonotype. This rearrangement joins TRBV2 to TRBJ2-1; no reliable D call. CDR1 and CDR2 from the germline V gene are SNHLY and FYNNEI. There are 12 residues in the CDR3. The germline V and J ends were trimmed by 1 base and 9 bases, with 7 bases remaining between them. Written as DNA, the CDR3 is TGTGCCAGCAGTGAAGGGCCGGGTGAGCAGTTCTTC. It codes for CASSEGPGEQFF.

As regards this clonotype: It may be a read error: a sequence one base away is much more abundant. This chain links TRBV3-1 with TRBJ2-2; TRBD1 agrees at 9 bases. This CDR3 contains 15 residues. CDR1 LGHDT and CDR2 YNNKEL come from the germline V gene (reference sequence). The DNA for the CDR3 is TGTGCCAGCAGCCAAAGGGACAGGGTCACCGGGAAGCTGTTTTTT. Translation gives CASSQRDRVTGKLFF.

This clonotype was detected many times. V usage is TRBV20-1 and J usage is TRBJ2-7; D may be TRBD2 (6 bases). Per the germline V gene, CDR1 is DFQATT and CDR2 is SNEGSKA (reference sequence). This CDR3 is 12 amino acids long. The CDR3 DNA follows: TGCAGCGCGTCCGGGAGCTCCTACGAGCAGTACTTC. This encodes CSASGSSYEQYF.

This clonotype showed up many times. This chain links TRBV7-2 with TRBJ2-1; maybe TRBD1 (6 bases). CDR1 SGHTA and CDR2 FQGNSA come from the germline V gene. The CDR3 is 13 residues long. Trimming cost V 5 bases and J 7 bases, with 12 bases left between them. For the CDR3, the DNA is TGTGCCAGCAGCCCTAACAGGGAAAATGAGCAGTTCTTC. It is translated as CASSPNRENEQFF.

This clonotype was seen repeatedly, ten times or more. CDR3 bases: TGTGCCAGCAGCTTAAGCGGGACCACCGGGGAGCTGTTTTTT. It encodes CASSLSGTTGELFF. This chain connects TRBV7-2 to TRBJ2-2; 7 positions match TRBD2. This CDR3 comprises 14 residues. Looked up from germline, CDR1 is SGHTA and CDR2 is FQGNSA. V dropped 2 bases and J dropped 4; count of bases not matched to a gene: 1.

The gene calls are TRBV6-1 and TRBJ2-3; 15 bases map to TRBD2. V gave up 5 bases and J gave up 5 bases; unmatched junction bases: 5. Germline V gene lookup returns CDR1 MNHNS and CDR2 SASEGT. This CDR3 region has 16 residues. This chain's CDR3 is CASSLGLAGGEDTQYF. CDR3 sequence (DNA): TGTGCCAGCAGTCTCGGACTAGCGGGAGGGGAAGATACGCAGTATTTT.

This clonotype was observed many times. The J gene is TRBJ2-7, the V gene TRBV11-2; D unresolved. The CDR3 is 11 residues long. The ends were cut back, 5 bases at V and 3 bases at J, with 5 bases in the middle. CDR1 is SGHAT, CDR2 FQNNGV, per germline. The DNA for the CDR3 is TGTGCCAGCAGCCCGATCTACGAGCAGTACTTC. Amino acid sequence: CASSPIYEQYF.

In its sample, this clonotype was seen a few times. The V gene is TRBV4-1, the J gene TRBJ2-7, with TRBD2 as a possible D gene (6 bases). Trimming removed 0 bases at V and 2 bases at J, with 11 bases between. Germline loops: CDR1 MGHRA, CDR2 YSYEKL. The CDR3 runs to 15 residues. CDR3 region: CASSQEYVAAYEQYF. CDR3 in DNA: TGCGCCAGCAGCCAAGAGTATGTAGCGGCCTACGAGCAGTACTTC.

This clonotype was seen at least ten times. The chain joins TRBV14 to TRBJ1-6; 8 bases map to TRBD1. CDR1 and CDR2 from the germline V gene are SGHDN and FVKESK. V shed 4 bases and J 7 bases; nucleotides not matched to a gene: 6. The CDR3 runs to 15 residues. The CDR3 nucleotides are TGTGCCAGCAGCCCTCGGACAGGGAACAATTCACCCCTCCACTTT. Its protein product is CASSPRTGNNSPLHF.

The V call is TRBV4-2, the J call TRBJ2-1; TRBD2 matches at 7 bases. With V trimmed by 0 bases and J by 10 bases, 3 bases remained unmatched. CDR1 is LGHNA, CDR2 YNFKEQ, per germline. The CDR3 contains 13 residues. CDR3 bases: TGTGCCAGCAGCCAAGATTTGGGGGGGGAGCAGTTCTTC. It codes for CASSQDLGGEQFF.

The chain combines TRBV15 with TRBJ1-1, with D unresolved. The V and J ends lost 0 bases and 5 bases respectively, with 16 bases between them. Germline CDR1 is LNHNV and CDR2 is YYDKDF (reference sequence). The length of the CDR3 is 16 residues. CDR3 amino acids: CATSRDSGPERTEAFF. The CDR3 DNA follows: TGTGCCACCAGCAGAGATTCGGGCCCTGAAAGGACTGAAGCTTTCTTT.

The chain carries TRBV18 and TRBJ1-5; D is possibly TRBD1 (5 bases). Germline V gives CDR1 KGHSH, CDR2 LQKENI. The V end lost 2 bases, the J end lost 0 bases, and 11 bases lay between the germline ends. The CDR3 is 16 residues long. The CDR3 DNA reads as TGTGCCAGCTCACCAACCGGGCAGGGTAGCAATCAGCCCCAGCATTTT. The encoded protein is CASSPTGQGSNQPQHF. Filled out from reference TRBV18 and TRBJ1-5, the complete variable domain reads NAGVMQNPRHLVRRRGQEARLRCSPMKGHSHVYWYRQLPEEGLKFMVYLQKENIIDESGMPKERFSAEFPKEGPSILRIQQVVRGDSAAYFCASSPTGQGSNQPQHFGDGTRLSIL.

This clonotype was counted at least ten times. The V gene is TRBV7-2, the J gene TRBJ1-5, with D perhaps matching TRBD1 (6 bases). The CDR3 runs 16 residues. In germline, CDR1 is SGHTA, CDR2 FQGNSA. V dropped 4 bases and J dropped 3 bases, with 16 bases sitting between them. DNA of the CDR3: TGTGCCAGCAGCTCCCGCGACAGGACCCCCAATCAGCCCCAGCATTTT. Its translation is CASSSRDRTPNQPQHF.

This clonotype came up a few times. The chain is built from TRBV28 and TRBJ1-2; 10 bases match TRBD1. This CDR3 comprises 14 residues. The V gene's germline CDR1 is MDHEN and CDR2 SYDVKM. V dropped 6 bases and J dropped 4; count of bases not matched to a gene: 5. Written as DNA, the CDR3 is TGTGCCAGCAGACGGGACAGGGGAATCTATGGCTACACCTTC. It codes for CASRRDRGIYGYTF.

In its sample, this clonotype was seen many times. J is TRBJ1-1 and V is TRBV7-8; the match to TRBD1 covers 8 bases. The CDR3 loop spans 13 amino acids. V trimming: 4 bases; J trimming: 5 bases; junction bases outside the gene matches: 3. Germline V CDR1 and CDR2: SGHVS, FQNEAQ. The CDR3 region has the DNA TGTGCCAGCAGCTCGCAGGGGGCAACTGAAGCTTTCTTT. This codes for CASSSQGATEAFF.